These T cell receptor beta chains were read from a single sample in a study of blood T cell repertoires in COVID-19. The data were produced by immunoSEQ multiplex PCR, yet TCRdb's version contains in-frame clones alone and is incomplete. The profile shows around 210,000 clones, 80% of them singletons. Sequencing was carried out using peripheral blood. The receptors were sampled from a woman aged 70-85 years with acute or convalescent COVID-19. The CDR3 runs from the conserved cysteine through the conserved F or W. Each record gives: V gene, clone size, J gene, D gene, CDR3 DNA, CDR3 protein. D genes are given only for firm matches. Expanded clones are given a class, and other clones once, few, many or no size at all.

TRBV6-4	.	TRBJ1-5	TRBD1	TGTGCCAGCAGTACTGCGGACAGGTCGCATAGCAATCAGCCCCAGCATTTT	CASSTADRSHSNQPQHF
TRBV2	once	TRBJ1-4	.	TGTGCCAGCAGTGCCCAGGACAGAACAAATGAAAAACTGTTTTTT	CASSAQDRTNEKLFF
TRBV6-5	.	TRBJ2-7	TRBD2	TGTGCCAGCAGTAAGGCGGGAGGCTACGAGCAGTACTTC	CASSKAGGYEQYF
TRBV5-1	few	TRBJ2-1	.	TGCGCCAGCCTCCCCACGTCGGGACAAACTTACAATGAGCAGTTCTTC	CASLPTSGQTYNEQFF
TRBV11-3	.	TRBJ2-6	.	TGTGCCAGCAGCTTAGAGGCCTCAAGGACATCCTCTGGGGCCAACGTCCTGACTTTC	CASSLEASRTSSGANVLTF
TRBV19	.	TRBJ1-5	TRBD1	TGTGCCAGTAGTGCCTTACAGGGGTATCGGCAGCCCCAGCATTTT	CASSALQGYRQPQHF
TRBV30	.	TRBJ2-7	TRBD2	TGTGCCTGGAGTGTACGAGCGGGAGGGATTTACGAGCAGTACTTC	CAWSVRAGGIYEQYF
TRBV3-1/TRBV3-2	.	TRBJ2-2	TRBD1	TGTGCCAGCAGCCAATTCATAGGGACAGCCACCGGGGAGCTGTTTTTT	CASSQFIGTATGELFF
TRBV4-1	few	TRBJ1-2	.	TGCGCCAGCAGCCAAGATAGGGGGGGTGGTGTCGATGGCTACACCTTC	CASSQDRGGGVDGYTF
TRBV7-8	.	TRBJ1-5	TRBD1	TGTGCCAGCAGCCCCGACAGGGTGGACAATCAGCCCCAGCATTTT	CASSPDRVDNQPQHF